This record looks at one T cell receptor (beta chain) sequence and its context. What it binds is not known. Trimming stripped 8 bases from V and 3 bases from J, with 14 bases between. The germline CDR1 and CDR2 sequences are MNHEY and SVGEGT. This CDR3 contains 15 residues. The data are from a study of response to subunit inactivated influenza vaccine. The study, taken as a whole, reports: The authors proposed limited new T cell recruitment per seasonal influenza vaccination.

TCRdb recomputed calls from the RT-PCR reads with MiXCR, one row per CDR3 protein. This table holds fewer than 350,000 distinct CDR3 sequences, about a fifth found once. The rearrangement joins TRBV6-2 or TRBV6-3 to TRBJ2-6; D is unclear. The sequence was collected from a man between 50 and 69 years old who received an inactivated influenza vaccine. The sequencing used PBMCs from blood, collected less than 22 months after vaccination. Here the CDR3 DNA reads TGTGCCAGCCTTGCGAGGCGTGATGGGGCCAACGTCCTGACTTTC. Translation: CASLARRDGANVLTF.